This T cell receptor (beta chain) is from a study of blood T cell repertoires in COVID-19. Study information: Both acute and convalescent COVID-19 samples were obtained from the United States, Italy and Spain. From T cells, B-cell-depleted T cells, or PBMCs came the material, which was cDNA or gDNA.

Participants spanned ages about 18 to 90 years and resided in about two dozen US areas. Categorization into cohorts depended on clinical history that participants reported. TCRdb keeps only in-frame clones here, not all; method: immunoSEQ multiplex PCR. The sample has about 260,000 clones; approximately 85% are singletons. Losses at the gene ends were 1 base for V and 1 base for J; bases not matched to a gene: 9. CDR1 and CDR2 (germline): KGHSH, LQKENI. The CDR3 has 18 residues. Sequenced sample: PBMCs or T cells enriched from blood (not recorded which). The chain uses TRBV18 and TRBJ1-2, with 10 bases lining up with TRBD1. This clonotype was obtained from a woman aged 45 to 65 who had recovered from COVID-19. The CDR3 DNA reads as TGTGCCAGCTCACCACGCGACGACAGGGGGCCAGTTAACTATGGCTACACCTTC. It specifies CASSPRDDRGPVNYGYTF.